These 8 T cell receptor beta chains were all obtained from the same sample, sequenced in a study of vaccination effects on CD4 cells after COVID-19. No antigens are known for them. Clones were read by immunoSEQ multiplex PCR, and TCRdb kept only the in-frame ones, dropping some. The table shows about 30,000 clones, with approximately 60% occurring only once. Between days 9 and 10 of culture, CD4+ T cells were separated out. Here the sequenced sample was CD4+ T cells from PBMCs cultured without peptide, taken before COVID-19 vaccination. Receptors were obtained from a human donor who received a COVID-19 vaccine.

The rearrangement joins TRBV29-1 to TRBJ1-5, with D possibly matching TRBD1 (5 bases). The germline CDR1 and CDR2 sequences are SQVTM and ANQGSEA. V was clipped by 4 bases and J by 3 bases, with 13 bases between them. The CDR3 spans 14 residues. The CDR3 nucleotides are TGCAGCGTTGTTCTGACAGATCACAATCAGCCCCAGCATTTT. This translates into CSVVLTDHNQPQHF.

The rearrangement joins TRBV6-1 to TRBJ1-1; TRBD1 matches 7 bases. The CDR3 is made up of 15 amino acids. V shed 1 base, J shed 2 bases, and the junction held 4 bases outside the gene matches. CDR1 is MNHNS, CDR2 SASEGT, per germline. CDR3 sequence: CASSEGTGVNTEAFF. The CDR3 nucleotides are TGTGCCAGCAGTGAAGGTACAGGGGTTAACACTGAAGCTTTCTTT.

This clone was detected once. This chain uses TRBV18 with TRBJ1-6, with D possibly TRBD1 on 5 matching bases. In germline, CDR1 is KGHSH, CDR2 LQKENI. V lost 6 bases to trimming and J lost 8 bases, with 11 bases between them. CDR3 length equals 13 residues. The CDR3 loop is CASSPGTDSPLHF. Here the CDR3 DNA reads TGTGCCAGCTCGCCGGGGACTGATTCACCCCTCCACTTT.

The chain employs TRBV2 and TRBJ1-2; 8 bases align to TRBD1. The CDR3 is made up of 12 amino acids. Trimming at V came to 9 bases and at J to 7 bases, leaving 7 bases not matched to a gene. Germline V gene data show CDR1 as SNHLY and CDR2 as FYNNEI. The CDR3: CASRQGMGGYTF. The CDR3 DNA is TGTGCCAGTCGACAGGGGATGGGTGGCTACACCTTC.

With regard to this clone: The same CDR3 can be traced to other DNA sequences in this sample. This chain uses TRBV12-3 or TRBV12-4 with TRBJ1-5, with D hard to call. Trimming stripped 0 bases from V and 4 bases from J, with 4 bases between. The CDR3 is made up of 13 amino acids. The CDR3 loop reads CASSLAENQPQHF. As DNA, the CDR3 is TGTGCCAGCAGTTTAGCAGAGAATCAGCCCCAGCATTTT.

V usage is TRBV11-3 and J usage is TRBJ2-1; a weak D match, TRBD2 (6 bases). The germline V gene has CDR1 SGHNT and CDR2 YENEEA. V lost 3 bases and J 6 bases, leaving 12 bases between the germline ends. This CDR3 contains 14 residues. CDR3 nucleotide sequence: TGTGCCAGCAGCTTCGGGGAGGTAGGCAATGAGCAGTTCTTC. Amino acids: CASSFGEVGNEQFF.

The table lists this clone with a few counts. V and J are TRBV10-3 and TRBJ2-2; tentative D call: TRBD1 (6 bases). CDR1 is ENHRY and CDR2 is SYGVKD in the germline V gene. CDR3 size: 13 residues. The V and J ends lost 5 bases and 5 bases respectively, with 9 bases between them. The CDR3, as DNA: TGTGCCATCAGTCCCGGACAGACCGGGGAGCTGTTTTTT. Translation gives CAISPGQTGELFF.

This clone was recorded a few times. The chain recombines TRBV7-8 with TRBJ2-7; the match to TRBD2 covers 7 bases. The junction had 6 bases not matched to a gene; V was cut back by 3 bases and J by 4 bases. Germline V gene data show CDR1 as SGHVS and CDR2 as FQNEAQ. This CDR3 contains 14 residues. CDR3 sequence: CASSFWREPYEQYF. The DNA for the CDR3 is TGTGCCAGCAGCTTTTGGCGGGAGCCTTACGAGCAGTACTTC.